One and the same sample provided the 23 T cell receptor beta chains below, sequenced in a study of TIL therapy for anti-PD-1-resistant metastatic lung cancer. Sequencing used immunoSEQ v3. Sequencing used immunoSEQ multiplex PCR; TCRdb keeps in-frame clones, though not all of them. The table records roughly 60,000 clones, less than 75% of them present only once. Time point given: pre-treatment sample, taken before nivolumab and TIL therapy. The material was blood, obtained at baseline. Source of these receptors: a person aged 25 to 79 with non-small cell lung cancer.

In DNA, the CDR3 is TGTGCCAGCTTACCTCCTGACAGGGACACTGAAGCTTTCTTT. This gives the protein CASLPPDRDTEAFF. The chain uses TRBV28 and TRBJ1-1; 7 nucleotides match TRBD1. CDR1 and CDR2 (germline): MDHEN, SYDVKM. V dropped 8 bases and J dropped 3; count of bases not matched to a gene: 9. CDR3 length: 14 amino acids.

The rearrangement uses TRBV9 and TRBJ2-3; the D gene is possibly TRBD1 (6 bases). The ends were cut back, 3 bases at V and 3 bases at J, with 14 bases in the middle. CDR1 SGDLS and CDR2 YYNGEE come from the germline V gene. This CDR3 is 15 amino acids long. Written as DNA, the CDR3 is TGTGCCAGCAGCGCGTCTCGAACAGGGACAGATACGCAGTATTTT. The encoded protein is CASSASRTGTDTQYF.

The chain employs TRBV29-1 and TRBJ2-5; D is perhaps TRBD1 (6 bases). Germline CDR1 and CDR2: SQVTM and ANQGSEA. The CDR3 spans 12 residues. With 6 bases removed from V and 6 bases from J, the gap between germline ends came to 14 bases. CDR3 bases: TGCAGCGTGAACCGGGACATTCAGACCCAGTACTTC. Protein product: CSVNRDIQTQYF.

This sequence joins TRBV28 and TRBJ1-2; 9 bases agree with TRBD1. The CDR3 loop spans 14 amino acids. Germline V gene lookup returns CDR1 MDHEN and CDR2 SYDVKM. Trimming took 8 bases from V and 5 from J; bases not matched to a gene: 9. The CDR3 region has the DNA TGTGCCAGCGAGATTCCGGGACAGGGTTATGGCTACACCTTC. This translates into CASEIPGQGYGYTF.

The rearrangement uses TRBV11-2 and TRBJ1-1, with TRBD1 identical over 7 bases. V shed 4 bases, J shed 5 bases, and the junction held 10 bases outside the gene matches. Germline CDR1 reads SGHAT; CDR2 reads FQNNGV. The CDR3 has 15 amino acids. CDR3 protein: CASSSPKPTGTEAFF. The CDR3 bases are TGTGCCAGCAGCTCCCCTAAACCGACAGGGACTGAAGCTTTCTTT.

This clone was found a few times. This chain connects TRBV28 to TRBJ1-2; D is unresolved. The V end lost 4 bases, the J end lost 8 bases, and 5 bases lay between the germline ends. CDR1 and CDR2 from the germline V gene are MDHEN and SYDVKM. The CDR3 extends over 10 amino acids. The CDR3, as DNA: TGTGCCAGCAGTTCAAACGGCTACACCTTC. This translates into CASSSNGYTF.

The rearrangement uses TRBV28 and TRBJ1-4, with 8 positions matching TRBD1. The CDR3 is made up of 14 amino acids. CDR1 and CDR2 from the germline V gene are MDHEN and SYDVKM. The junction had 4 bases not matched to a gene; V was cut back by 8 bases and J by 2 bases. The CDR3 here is CASCTGGTNEKLFF. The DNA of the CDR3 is TGTGCCAGCTGCACAGGGGGTACTAATGAAAAACTGTTTTTT.

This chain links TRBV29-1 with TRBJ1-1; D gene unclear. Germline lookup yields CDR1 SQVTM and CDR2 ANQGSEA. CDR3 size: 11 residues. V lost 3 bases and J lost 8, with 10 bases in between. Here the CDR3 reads CSVDLLREAFF. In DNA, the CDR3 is TGCAGCGTTGATTTACTGAGGGAAGCTTTCTTT.

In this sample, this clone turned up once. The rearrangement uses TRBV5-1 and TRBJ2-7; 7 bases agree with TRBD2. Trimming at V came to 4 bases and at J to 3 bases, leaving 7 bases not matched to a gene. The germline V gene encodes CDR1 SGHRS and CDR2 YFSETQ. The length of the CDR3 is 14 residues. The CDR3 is CASSIAGGHYEQYF. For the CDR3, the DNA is TGCGCCAGCAGCATAGCGGGCGGACACTACGAGCAGTACTTC.

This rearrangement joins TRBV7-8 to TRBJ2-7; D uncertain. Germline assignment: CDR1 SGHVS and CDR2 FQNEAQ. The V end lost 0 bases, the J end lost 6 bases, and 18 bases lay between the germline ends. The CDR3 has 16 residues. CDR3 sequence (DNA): TGTGCCAGCAGCTTAGCGGTAGGCCCTTCTCTCGCCGAGCAGTACTTC. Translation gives CASSLAVGPSLAEQYF.

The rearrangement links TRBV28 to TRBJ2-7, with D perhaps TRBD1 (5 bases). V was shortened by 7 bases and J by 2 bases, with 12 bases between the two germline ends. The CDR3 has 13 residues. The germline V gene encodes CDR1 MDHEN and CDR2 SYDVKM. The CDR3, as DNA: TGTGCCAGCAACACGGCAGGGACCTACGAGCAGTACTTC. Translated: CASNTAGTYEQYF.

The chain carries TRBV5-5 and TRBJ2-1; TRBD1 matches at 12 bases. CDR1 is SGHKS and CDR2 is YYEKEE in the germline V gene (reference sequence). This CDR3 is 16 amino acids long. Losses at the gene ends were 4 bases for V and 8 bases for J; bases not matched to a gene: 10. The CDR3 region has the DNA TGTGCCAGCAGCAAATCCGGGACAGGGGGCCTCTATGAGCAGTTCTTC. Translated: CASSKSGTGGLYEQFF.

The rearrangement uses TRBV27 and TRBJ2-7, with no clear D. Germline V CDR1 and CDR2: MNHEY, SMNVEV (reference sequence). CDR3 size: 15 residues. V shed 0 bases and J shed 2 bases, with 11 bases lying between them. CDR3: CASSLSAENTYEQYF. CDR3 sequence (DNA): TGTGCCAGCAGTTTATCCGCGGAAAACACCTACGAGCAGTACTTC.

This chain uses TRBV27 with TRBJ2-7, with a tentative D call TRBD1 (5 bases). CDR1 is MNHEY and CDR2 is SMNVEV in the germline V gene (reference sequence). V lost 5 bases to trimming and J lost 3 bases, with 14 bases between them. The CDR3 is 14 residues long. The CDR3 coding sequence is TGTGCCAGCAGTAGGGCCCAGGGTTACTACGAGCAGTACTTC. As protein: CASSRAQGYYEQYF.

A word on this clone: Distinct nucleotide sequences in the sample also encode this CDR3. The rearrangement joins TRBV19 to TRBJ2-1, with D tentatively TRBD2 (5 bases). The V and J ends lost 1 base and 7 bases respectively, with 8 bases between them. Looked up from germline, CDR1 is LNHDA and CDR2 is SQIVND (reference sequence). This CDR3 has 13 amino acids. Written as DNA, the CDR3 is TGTGCCAGTAGTATAGGCCTAGCAAATGAGCAGTTCTTC. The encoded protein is CASSIGLANEQFF.

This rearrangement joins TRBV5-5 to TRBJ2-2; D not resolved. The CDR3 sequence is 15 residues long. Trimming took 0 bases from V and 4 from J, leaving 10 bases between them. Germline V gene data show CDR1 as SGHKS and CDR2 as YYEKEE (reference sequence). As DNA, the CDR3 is TGTGCCAGCAGCTTGGCCGTCCGATCCACCGGGGAGCTGTTTTTT. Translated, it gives CASSLAVRSTGELFF. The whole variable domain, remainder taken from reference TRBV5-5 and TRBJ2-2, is DAGVTQSPTHLIKTRGQQVTLRCSPISGHKSVSWYQQVLGQGPQFIFQYYEKEERGRGNFPDRFSARQFPNYSSELNVNALLLGDSALYLCASSLAVRSTGELFFGEGSRLTVL.

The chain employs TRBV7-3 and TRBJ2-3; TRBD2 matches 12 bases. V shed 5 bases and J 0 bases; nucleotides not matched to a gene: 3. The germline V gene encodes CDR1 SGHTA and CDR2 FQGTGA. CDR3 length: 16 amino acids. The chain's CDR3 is CASSPGTSGSTDTQYF. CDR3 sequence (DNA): TGTGCCAGCAGCCCAGGGACTAGCGGGAGCACAGATACGCAGTATTTT.

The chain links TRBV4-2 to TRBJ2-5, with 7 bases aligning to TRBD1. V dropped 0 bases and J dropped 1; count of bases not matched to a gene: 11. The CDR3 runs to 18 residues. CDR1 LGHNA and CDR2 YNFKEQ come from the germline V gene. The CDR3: CASSQEPLTGNAQETQYF. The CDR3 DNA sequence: TGTGCCAGCAGCCAAGAGCCCCTGACAGGGAATGCCCAAGAGACCCAGTACTTC.

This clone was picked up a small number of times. CDR3 DNA: TGTGCCAGCAGCTTAGACTACCAAGAGACCCAGTACTTC. Its protein is CASSLDYQETQYF. The rearrangement joins TRBV7-2 to TRBJ2-5, with D unclear. Deletions cut 1 base from V and 0 bases from J, with 3 bases between. The length of the CDR3 is 13 residues. Germline CDR1 reads SGHTA; CDR2 reads FQGNSA.

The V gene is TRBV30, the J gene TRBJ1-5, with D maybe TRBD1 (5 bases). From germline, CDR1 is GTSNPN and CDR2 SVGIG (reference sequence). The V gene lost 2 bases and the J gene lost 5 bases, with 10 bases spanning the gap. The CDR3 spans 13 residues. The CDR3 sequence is CAWSLGQYQPQHF. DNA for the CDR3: TGTGCCTGGAGTTTGGGGCAGTATCAGCCCCAGCATTTT.

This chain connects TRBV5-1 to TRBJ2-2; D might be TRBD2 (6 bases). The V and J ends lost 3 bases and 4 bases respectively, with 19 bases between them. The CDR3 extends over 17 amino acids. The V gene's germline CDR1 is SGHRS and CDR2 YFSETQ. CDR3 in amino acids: CASSSRPPGVGTGELFF. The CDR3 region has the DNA TGCGCCAGCAGCTCTAGGCCCCCGGGGGTGGGCACCGGGGAGCTGTTTTTT.

The CDR3 coding sequence is TGTGCCAGCAGCTTGGACGGCTTACCGGCCTACAATGAGCAGTTCTTC. This codes for CASSLDGLPAYNEQFF. This rearrangement joins TRBV7-2 to TRBJ2-1, with D unclear. V was clipped by 3 bases and J by 2 bases, with 14 bases between them. Germline V gene data show CDR1 as SGHTA and CDR2 as FQGNSA. The CDR3 consists of 16 residues.

CDR3 region: CASSITNRDNYEQYF. The CDR3 coding sequence is TGTGCCAGTAGTATAACAAACCGGGACAACTACGAGCAGTACTTC. This chain joins TRBV19 and TRBJ2-7; D is possibly TRBD1 (6 bases). Trimming shortened V by 2 bases and J by 3 bases, and 14 bases separated the two germline ends. Germline assignment: CDR1 LNHDA and CDR2 SQIVND (reference sequence). CDR3 length equals 15 residues.